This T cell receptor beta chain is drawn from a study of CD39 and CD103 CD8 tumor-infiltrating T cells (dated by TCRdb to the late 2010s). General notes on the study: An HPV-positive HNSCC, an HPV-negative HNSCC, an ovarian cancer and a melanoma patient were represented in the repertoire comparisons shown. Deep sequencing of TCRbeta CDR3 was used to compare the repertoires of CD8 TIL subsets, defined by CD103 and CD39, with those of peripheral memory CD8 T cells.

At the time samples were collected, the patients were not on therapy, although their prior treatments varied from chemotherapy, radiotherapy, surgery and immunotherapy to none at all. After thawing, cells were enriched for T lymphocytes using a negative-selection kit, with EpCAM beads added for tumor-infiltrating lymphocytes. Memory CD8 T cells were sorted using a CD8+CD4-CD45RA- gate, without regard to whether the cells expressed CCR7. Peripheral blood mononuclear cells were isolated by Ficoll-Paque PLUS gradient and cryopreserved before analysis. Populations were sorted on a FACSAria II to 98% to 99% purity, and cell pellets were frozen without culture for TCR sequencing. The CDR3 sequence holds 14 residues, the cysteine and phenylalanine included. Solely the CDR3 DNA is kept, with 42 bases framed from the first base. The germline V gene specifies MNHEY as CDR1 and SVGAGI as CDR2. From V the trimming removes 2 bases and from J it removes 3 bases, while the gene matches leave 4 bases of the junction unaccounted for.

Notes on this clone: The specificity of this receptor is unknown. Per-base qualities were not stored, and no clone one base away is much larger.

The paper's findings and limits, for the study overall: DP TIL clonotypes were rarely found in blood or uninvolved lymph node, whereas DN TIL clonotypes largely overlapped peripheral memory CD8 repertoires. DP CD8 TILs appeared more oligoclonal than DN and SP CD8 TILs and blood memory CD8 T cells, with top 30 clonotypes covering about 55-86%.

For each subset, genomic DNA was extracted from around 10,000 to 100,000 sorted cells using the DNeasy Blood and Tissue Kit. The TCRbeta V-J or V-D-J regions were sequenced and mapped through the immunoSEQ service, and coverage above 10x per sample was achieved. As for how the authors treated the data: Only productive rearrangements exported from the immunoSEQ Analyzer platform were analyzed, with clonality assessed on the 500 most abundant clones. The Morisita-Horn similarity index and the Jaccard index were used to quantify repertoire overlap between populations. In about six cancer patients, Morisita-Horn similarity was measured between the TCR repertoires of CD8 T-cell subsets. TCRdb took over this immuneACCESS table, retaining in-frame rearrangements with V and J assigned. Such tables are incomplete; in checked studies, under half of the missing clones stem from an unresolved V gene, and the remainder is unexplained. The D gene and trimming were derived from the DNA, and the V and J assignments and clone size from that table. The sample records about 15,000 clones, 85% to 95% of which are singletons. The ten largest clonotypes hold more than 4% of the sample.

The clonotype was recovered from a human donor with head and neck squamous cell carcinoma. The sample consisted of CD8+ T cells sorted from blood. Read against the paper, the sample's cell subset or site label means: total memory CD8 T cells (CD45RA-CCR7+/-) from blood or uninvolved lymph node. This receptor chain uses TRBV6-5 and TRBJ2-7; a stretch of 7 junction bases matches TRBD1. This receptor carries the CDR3 CASSYGTANYEQYF. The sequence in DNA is TGTGCCAGCAGTTACGGGACAGCAAACTACGAGCAGTACTTC.